This T cell receptor beta chain was captured by sequencing in a study of cytomegalovirus exposure and HLA in healthy donors. Assay: immunoSEQ multiplex PCR; the TCRdb copy retains only in-frame clones and omits some. The profile shows 130,000 or so clones, roughly 84% of them singletons. From germline, CDR1 is SNHLY and CDR2 FYNNEI. V lost 7 bases to trimming and J lost 4 bases, with 18 bases between them. The CDR3 length is 15 residues. The receptor comes from a woman aged 25 to 39 in good health and CMV-seronegative. Material: PBMCs. V and J are TRBV2 and TRBJ2-3; tentatively, D is TRBD2 (5 bases). CDR3 bases: TGTGCCAGCAAACTCGAGGGCGTTGGGGCAGATACGCAGTATTTT. Its protein product is CASKLEGVGADTQYF.